Listed here are 17 T cell receptor beta chains from one sample, sequenced in a study of control samples from healthy donors and cancer patients (dated by TCRdb to the early 2020s). The protocol used for the library was the immunoSEQ multiplex PCR assay. Imported from immuneACCESS, the table was reduced by TCRdb to in-frame sequences with V and J called. These copies leave out some clones; in studies compared against another copy, an unresolved V gene accounts for under half, and the cause of the remainder is not known. The sample table lists roughly 150,000 clones, approximately 94% of them with a count of one. The ten most abundant clones make up 5.5% to 7.5% of the sample. The sequenced sample consisted of blood. The receptors here all came from a man aged 18-30 years in good health.

This chain links TRBV4-2 with TRBJ1-2; 8 bases fit TRBD1. The CDR3 is 16 amino acids. V was pared by 3 bases and J by 4 bases, with 10 bases of the junction left unmatched. Germline V gene data show CDR1 as LGHNA and CDR2 as YNFKEQ. The DNA of the CDR3 is TGTGCCAGCAGCCACTTACGAACAGGGGGTGCCTATGGCTACACCTTC. Its translation is CASSHLRTGGAYGYTF.

This rearrangement joins TRBV27 to TRBJ1-5, with D perhaps TRBD1 (6 bases). The CDR3 is made up of 15 amino acids. With 6 bases removed from V and 5 bases from J, the gap between germline ends came to 17 bases. From germline, CDR1 is MNHEY and CDR2 SMNVEV (reference sequence). This CDR3 is CASSHSRGGHQPQHF. For the CDR3, the DNA is TGTGCCAGCAGCCATAGTAGGGGGGGCCATCAGCCCCAGCATTTT.

The chain couples TRBV5-4 to TRBJ2-7, with 8 nucleotides matching TRBD1. Germline assignment: CDR1 SGHNT and CDR2 YYREEE (reference sequence). V shed 4 bases and J 4 bases; nucleotides not matched to a gene: 10. The CDR3 spans 15 residues. CDR3 amino acids: CASSQPGTGFYEQYF. The CDR3 DNA sequence: TGTGCCAGCAGCCAACCCGGGACAGGATTTTACGAGCAGTACTTC.

The chain's CDR3 is CASSPTSGPPARAFF. The CDR3 region has the DNA TGTGCCAGCAGCCCTACCTCCGGACCCCCCGCACGGGCTTTCTTT. The V gene is TRBV7-6, the J gene TRBJ1-1; D is unclear. The CDR3 extends over 15 amino acids. The V end lost 5 bases, the J end lost 11 bases, and 24 bases lay between the germline ends. Germline V gene lookup returns CDR1 SGHVS and CDR2 FNYEAQ.

The V and J genes are TRBV27 and TRBJ2-3; 9 positions match TRBD2. This CDR3 is built from 18 residues. V trimming: 3 bases; J trimming: 0 bases; junction bases outside the gene matches: 10. Germline CDR1 reads MNHEY; CDR2 reads SMNVEV (reference sequence). The CDR3 protein is CASSFLRAGGPSTDTQYF. The CDR3 DNA is TGTGCCAGCAGTTTCTTGAGAGCGGGAGGCCCTAGCACAGATACGCAGTATTTT.

V usage is TRBV5-4 and J usage is TRBJ1-1; D possibly corresponds to TRBD1 (6 bases). From germline, CDR1 is SGHNT and CDR2 YYREEE (reference sequence). V was trimmed by 1 base and J by 1 base, leaving 14 bases between them. The CDR3 spans 16 residues. In DNA, the CDR3 is TGTGCCAGCAGCTTGTATGGTTGGGGGCAGAACACTGAAGCTTTCTTT. It specifies CASSLYGWGQNTEAFF. The full variable domain, in which reference TRBV5-4 and TRBJ1-1 provide the parts outside the CDR3, is ETGVTQSPTHLIKTRGQQVTLRCSSQSGHNTVSWYQQALGQGPQFIFQYYREEENGRGNFPPRFSGLQFPNYSSELNVNALELDDSALYLCASSLYGWGQNTEAFFGQGTRLTVV.

The chain joins TRBV18 to TRBJ1-3; D might be TRBD1 (5 bases). The CDR3 covers 15 residues. Germline CDR1 is KGHSH and CDR2 is LQKENI. V was pared by 8 bases and J by 4 bases, with 18 bases between. The CDR3 is CASPTLGQAGNTIYF. CDR3 DNA sequence: TGTGCCAGCCCAACCCTGGGGCAGGCAGGAAACACCATATATTTT.

This clone appeared once. The J gene is TRBJ2-4, the V gene TRBV11-3; TRBD2 aligns across 9 bases. The CDR3 covers 15 residues. V shed 5 bases and J 7 bases; nucleotides not matched to a gene: 9. Germline V gives CDR1 SGHNT, CDR2 YENEEA. Here the CDR3 reads CASSPGGGRGNIQYF. The CDR3, as DNA: TGTGCCAGCAGCCCCGGGGGCGGGAGGGGGAACATTCAGTACTTC.

The chain links TRBV5-1 to TRBJ2-2; D is uncertain. This CDR3 comprises 16 residues. From germline, CDR1 is SGHRS and CDR2 YFSETQ. Trimming shortened V by 4 bases and J by 1 base, and 14 bases separated the two germline ends. CDR3 protein: CASSPFAARNTGELFF. As DNA, the CDR3 is TGCGCCAGCAGCCCTTTTGCGGCTAGGAACACCGGGGAGCTGTTTTTT.

This chain uses TRBV2 with TRBJ1-1, with D uncertain. The CDR3 is 15 residues long. Per the germline V gene, CDR1 is SNHLY and CDR2 is FYNNEI. Between the trimmed V and J ends, which lost 8 bases and 0 bases, there was a span of 16 bases. In DNA, the CDR3 is TGTGCCAGCGACCTATGGGGAGGAGTGAACACTGAAGCTTTCTTT. Amino acid sequence: CASDLWGGVNTEAFF.

In nucleotides, the CDR3 is TGTGCCAGCAGCTTAGGCATGGGCCATCGAGGAGGAGAGACCCAGTACTTC. Its protein is CASSLGMGHRGGETQYF. The chain links TRBV7-9 to TRBJ2-5; possible D gene TRBD2, 5 bases. Trimming shortened V by 1 base and J by 4 bases, and 19 bases separated the two germline ends. This CDR3 comprises 17 residues. The germline CDR1 and CDR2 sequences are SEHNR and FQNEAQ (reference sequence).

The chain employs TRBV7-3 and TRBJ2-2; perhaps D is TRBD1 or TRBD2 (5 bases each). This CDR3 spans 18 amino acids. V was pared by 1 base and J by 7 bases, with 22 bases between. The germline gives CDR1 SGHTA, CDR2 FQGTGA. The DNA of the CDR3 is TGTGCCAGCAGCTTAAACCCACGGGGACCCCTATCAGTCGGGGAGCTGTTTTTT. Translation: CASSLNPRGPLSVGELFF.

V usage is TRBV9 and J usage is TRBJ1-1, with D hard to call. Germline V gene data show CDR1 as SGDLS and CDR2 as YYNGEE. The CDR3 length is 12 residues. V lost 0 bases and J 7 bases, leaving 7 bases between the germline ends. CDR3 protein: CASSVDDIEAFF. Here the CDR3 DNA reads TGTGCCAGCAGCGTAGATGACATTGAAGCTTTCTTT.

The chain combines TRBV19 with TRBJ2-1; 12 bases line up with TRBD2. CDR1 is LNHDA and CDR2 is SQIVND in the germline V gene (reference sequence). J gave up 7 bases and V 8 bases, and 3 bases lay outside the gene matches. The CDR3 runs 13 residues. As DNA, the CDR3 is TGTGCCAGTGCCCTAGCGGGGGGGAATGAGCAGTTCTTC. Amino acids: CASALAGGNEQFF.

The V gene is TRBV30, the J gene TRBJ2-7, with unresolved D. The germline gives CDR1 GTSNPN, CDR2 SVGIG (reference sequence). There are 11 residues in the CDR3. V lost 0 bases to trimming and J lost 7 bases, with 7 bases between them. The CDR3 coding sequence is TGTGCCTGGAGTGTTTTATGGGAGCAGTACTTC. Its protein is CAWSVLWEQYF.

This chain uses TRBV3-1 (or the pseudogene TRBV3-2) with TRBJ1-6, with D uncertain. V was clipped by 5 bases and J by 6 bases, with 11 bases between them. Per the germline V gene, CDR1 is LGHDT and CDR2 is YNNKEL (reference sequence). The CDR3 runs 14 residues. This CDR3 reads CASSDRAVNSPLHF. The CDR3 coding sequence is TGTGCCAGCAGCGACCGGGCCGTTAATTCACCCCTCCACTTT.

The chain uses TRBV7-2 and TRBJ2-3, with D possibly matching TRBD2 (5 bases). Trimming took off 0 bases at V and 4 bases at J, with 14 bases between the two ends. CDR1 is SGHTA and CDR2 is FQGNSA in the germline V gene. The CDR3 consists of 16 residues. CDR3 sequence reads: CASSLAGPSRADTQYF. As DNA, the CDR3 is TGTGCCAGCAGCTTAGCGGGTCCTAGCCGGGCAGATACGCAGTATTTT.